This TCR beta chain was captured in a study of cytomegalovirus exposure and HLA in healthy donors. Findings and caveats of the study: Per published accounts, TCR beta sequences correctly predicted the HLA-A and HLA-B alleles of most subjects.

For this clone: What it binds is not known.

The CDR3 length is 15 residues. The ends were cut back, 4 bases at V and 4 bases at J, with 13 bases in the middle. Germline V gene sequence: CDR1 MGHDK, CDR2 SYGVNS. PCR employed 60 Vbeta and 13 Jbeta primers. TCRdb's table, derived via immunoSEQ multiplex PCR, lists solely in-frame clones and lacks some. The data hold about 130,000 clones, with around four fifths observed a single time. The TCR originated in a boy aged 5 to 17 in good health and CMV-seronegative. The sequenced sample was PBMCs. This sequence joins TRBV25-1 and TRBJ2-2, with D possibly being TRBD1 (5 bases). The chain's CDR3 is CASSADTFRTGELFF. The CDR3 DNA reads as TGTGCCAGCAGTGCGGACACCTTCCGCACCGGGGAGCTGTTTTTT.